The clone carrying this T cell receptor beta chain turned up a few times. This sample is drawn from a study of identical twins. The V gene's germline CDR1 is MNHEY and CDR2 SMNVEV (reference sequence). CDR3 size: 14 residues. Trimming removed 5 bases at V and 4 bases at J, with 13 bases between. TCRdb redid the calling of the 5' RACE reads with MiXCR, one entry per CDR3 protein. The table records just under 550,000 distinct CDR3 sequences, roughly 15% of them present only once. The same specimen was also included in a second study, on yellow fever vaccine responses in identical twins.

The chain recombines TRBV27 with TRBJ2-3; unclear D gene. This receptor was identified in a woman between 18 and 29 years old in good health. Sequences were obtained from CD4+ T cells sorted from blood. CDR3 coding DNA: TGTGCCAGCAGTCCCCCCTCGAATGCAGATACGCAGTATTTT. Translated: CASSPPSNADTQYF.